The clone carrying this T cell receptor (beta chain) was seen many times. The V end lost 4 bases, the J end lost 3 bases, and 10 bases lay between the germline ends. The V gene's germline CDR1 is LGHNA and CDR2 YSLEER. The CDR3 is 13 amino acids. These data come from a study of T cells after posttransplantation cyclophosphamide. Sequencing used immunoSEQ multiplex PCR; TCRdb keeps in-frame clones, though not all of them. The sample presents tens of thousands of clones, none singletons. The receptor was isolated from a young man in good health and a related stem cell transplant donor. The chain joins TRBV4-3 to TRBJ2-7, with D unresolved. Material: PBMCs. CDR3 nucleotides: TGCGCCAGCAGCCTTAGAATCGACTACGAGCAGTACTTC. Protein sequence: CASSLRIDYEQYF.